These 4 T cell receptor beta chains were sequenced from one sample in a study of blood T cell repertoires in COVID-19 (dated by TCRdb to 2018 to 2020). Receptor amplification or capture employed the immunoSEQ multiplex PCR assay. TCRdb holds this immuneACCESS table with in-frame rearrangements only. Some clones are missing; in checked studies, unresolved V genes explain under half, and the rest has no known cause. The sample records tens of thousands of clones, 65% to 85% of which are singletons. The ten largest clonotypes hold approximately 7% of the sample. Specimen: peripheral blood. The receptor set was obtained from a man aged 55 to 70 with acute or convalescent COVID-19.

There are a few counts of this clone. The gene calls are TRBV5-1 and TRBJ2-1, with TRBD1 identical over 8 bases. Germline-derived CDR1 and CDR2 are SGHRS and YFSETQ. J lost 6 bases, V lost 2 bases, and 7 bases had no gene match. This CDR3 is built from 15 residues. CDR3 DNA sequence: TGCGCCAGCAGCTTACAACGACAGGGGATCAATGAGCAGTTCTTC. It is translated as CASSLQRQGINEQFF.

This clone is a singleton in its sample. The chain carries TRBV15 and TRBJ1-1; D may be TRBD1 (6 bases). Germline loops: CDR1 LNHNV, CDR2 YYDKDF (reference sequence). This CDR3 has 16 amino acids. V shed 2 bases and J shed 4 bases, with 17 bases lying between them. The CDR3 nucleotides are TGTGCCACCAGCAGAAGAATACAGGGAGGGAGCACTGAAGCTTTCTTT. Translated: CATSRRIQGGSTEAFF. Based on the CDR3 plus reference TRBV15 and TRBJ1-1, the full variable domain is DAMVIQNPRYQVTQFGKPVTLSCSQTLNHNVMYWYQQKSSQAPKLLFHYYDKDFNNEADTPDNFQSRRPNTSFCFLDIRSPGLGDTAMYLCATSRRIQGGSTEAFFGQGTRLTVV.

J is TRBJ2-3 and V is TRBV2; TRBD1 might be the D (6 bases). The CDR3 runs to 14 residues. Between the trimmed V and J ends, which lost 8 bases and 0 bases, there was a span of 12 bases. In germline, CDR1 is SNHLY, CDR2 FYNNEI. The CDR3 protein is CASGTGPSTDTQYF. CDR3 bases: TGTGCCAGCGGAACAGGGCCTAGCACAGATACGCAGTATTTT.

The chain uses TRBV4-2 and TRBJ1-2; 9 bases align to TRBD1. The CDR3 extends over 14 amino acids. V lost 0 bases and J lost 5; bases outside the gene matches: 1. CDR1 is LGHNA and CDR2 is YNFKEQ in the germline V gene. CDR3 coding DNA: TGTGCCAGCAGCCAAGACGGACAGGGGTATGGCTACACCTTC. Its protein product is CASSQDGQGYGYTF.